Sequencing of this T cell receptor beta chain was carried out in a study of graft-versus-host responses after intestinal transplantation. Whole-study context: Every transplant recipient was induced with anti-thymocyte globulin, then maintained on tacrolimus and steroids for about 3 years. General study points: Allografts from individuals with graft-donor T cell macrochimerism displayed high graft-versus-host to host-versus-graft clonal ratios. The authors found GvH clones in recipient marrow, some appearing first in ileum or blood.

The CDR3 has 13 residues. Per germline, CDR1 SGHAT and CDR2 FQNNGV. V gave up 5 bases and J gave up 6 bases, with 12 bases separating them. The table came from immunoSEQ multiplex PCR; TCRdb's copy has only in-frame clones and leaves some out. The sample includes about 85,000 clones, 91% seen only once; the top ten take 7% to 9.5%. Concerning this clone: Its target is unknown.

This TCR was sampled from a human donor who was the organ donor for an intestinal transplant. Sequencing used unstimulated CD8+ T cells sorted from spleen or lymph node cells, obtained before transplant. This chain uses TRBV11-2 with TRBJ2-3; possibly TRBD1 for D (5 bases). The CDR3 bases are TGTGCCAGCAGCCCGCAGGGTTCCGATACGCAGTATTTT. It is translated as CASSPQGSDTQYF. The full variable domain, completed using reference TRBV11-2 and TRBJ2-3, is EAGVAQSPRYKIIEKRQSVAFWCNPISGHATLYWYQQILGQGPKLLIQFQNNGVVDDSQLPKDRFSAERLKGVDSTLKIQPAKLEDSAVYLCASSPQGSDTQYFGPGTRLTVL.